These T cell receptor beta chains were read from a single sample in a study of cytomegalovirus exposure and HLA in healthy donors. Measured with immunoSEQ multiplex PCR; TCRdb has only the in-frame clones, and not every one. The table includes under 300,000 clones, approximately 85% detected once. The sample comprised PBMCs. Every receptor here comes from a woman in her thirties or forties in good health and CMV-seropositive. The CDR3 runs from the conserved cysteine through the conserved F or W. The order of the fields is CDR3 protein, CDR3 DNA, V gene, D gene, clone size, J gene. A D gene is named only where the DNA matches it firmly. Clone size, where shown, is once, few, many, or a class for clones that have expanded.

CDR3 protein: CASSLGQAGNTIYF
CDR3 DNA: TGTGCCAGCAGCTTGGGACAGGCGGGAAACACCATATATTTT
V gene: TRBV7-9
D gene: TRBD1
clone size: .
J gene: TRBJ1-3

CDR3 protein: CASAYPSTDTQYF
CDR3 DNA: TGTGCTAGTGCGTATCCTAGCACAGATACGCAGTATTTT
V gene: TRBV12-5
D gene: .
clone size: .
J gene: TRBJ2-3

CDR3 protein: CASSLAGLGGETQYF
CDR3 DNA: TGTGCCAGCAGCCTAGCGGGACTAGGAGGGGAGACCCAGTACTTC
V gene: TRBV2
D gene: TRBD2
clone size: .
J gene: TRBJ2-5

CDR3 protein: CASKLAGGGGTGELFF
CDR3 DNA: TGTGCCAGCAAACTAGCGGGAGGAGGAGGAACCGGGGAGCTGTTTTTT
V gene: TRBV2
D gene: TRBD2
clone size: few
J gene: TRBJ2-2

CDR3 protein: CASIKGRGSGNTIYF
CDR3 DNA: TGTGCCAGTATCAAAGGAAGGGGCTCTGGAAACACCATATATTTT
V gene: TRBV19
D gene: .
clone size: .
J gene: TRBJ1-3

CDR3 protein: CASSGDFYYQFF
CDR3 DNA: TGTGCCAGCAGTGGGGACTTTTATTATCAGTTCTTC
V gene: TRBV25-1
D gene: .
clone size: .
J gene: TRBJ2-1

CDR3 protein: CASSQDPASGSHNEQFF
CDR3 DNA: TGCGCCAGCAGCCAAGATCCGGCTAGCGGGAGCCACAATGAGCAGTTCTTC
V gene: TRBV4-1
D gene: TRBD2
clone size: few
J gene: TRBJ2-1

CDR3 protein: CASSQEQGVNSYEQYF
CDR3 DNA: TGTGCCAGCAGCCAGGAGCAGGGTGTTAACTCCTACGAGCAGTACTTC
V gene: TRBV4-2
D gene: .
clone size: once
J gene: TRBJ2-7

CDR3 protein: CASSEGGLGEKLFF
CDR3 DNA: TGTGCCAGCAGTGAAGGGGGGCTCGGTGAAAAACTGTTTTTT
V gene: TRBV6-1
D gene: .
clone size: .
J gene: TRBJ1-4

CDR3 protein: CASSQDRAPAGKPYEQYF
CDR3 DNA: TGTGCCAGCAGCCAAGATAGGGCCCCAGCGGGCAAACCCTACGAGCAGTACTTC
V gene: TRBV4-2
D gene: .
clone size: .
J gene: TRBJ2-7

CDR3 protein: CASSPISGGGGEQYF
CDR3 DNA: TGTGCCAGCAGCCCGATTAGCGGGGGGGGCGGCGAGCAGTACTTC
V gene: TRBV7-2
D gene: TRBD2
clone size: .
J gene: TRBJ2-7

CDR3 protein: CASSPGLAAYEQYF
CDR3 DNA: TGCGCCAGCAGCCCGGGGCTAGCGGCCTACGAGCAGTACTTC
V gene: TRBV5-1
D gene: TRBD2
clone size: few
J gene: TRBJ2-7

CDR3 protein: CASSPGVAGGYNEQFF
CDR3 DNA: TGTGCCAGCAGCCCTGGGGTAGCGGGTGGCTACAATGAGCAGTTCTTC
V gene: TRBV13
D gene: TRBD2
clone size: .
J gene: TRBJ2-1

CDR3 protein: CASSVSGSHTGELFF
CDR3 DNA: TGTGCCAGCAGCGTCAGCGGGAGTCACACCGGGGAGCTGTTTTTT
V gene: TRBV9
D gene: TRBD2
clone size: .
J gene: TRBJ2-2

CDR3 protein: CASSPLLLEGEQYF
CDR3 DNA: TGTGCCAGCTCACCTCTCCTTTTAGAGGGCGAGCAGTACTTC
V gene: TRBV18
D gene: .
clone size: .
J gene: TRBJ2-7

CDR3 protein: CAWSRTGVTEAFF
CDR3 DNA: TGTGCCTGGAGTAGGACAGGGGTCACTGAAGCTTTCTTT
V gene: TRBV30
D gene: TRBD1
clone size: .
J gene: TRBJ1-1

CDR3 protein: CASSLMEDYPAHEQYF
CDR3 DNA: TGTGCCAGCAGCTTAATGGAGGACTACCCAGCCCACGAGCAGTACTTC
V gene: TRBV7-8
D gene: .
clone size: .
J gene: TRBJ2-7

CDR3 protein: CSVVLVGETQYF
CDR3 DNA: TGCAGCGTTGTCTTGGTGGGCGAGACCCAGTACTTC
V gene: TRBV29-1
D gene: .
clone size: .
J gene: TRBJ2-5

CDR3 protein: CASSLSGLPNEKLFF
CDR3 DNA: TGTGCCAGCAGTTTATCTGGGCTACCTAATGAAAAACTGTTTTTT
V gene: TRBV27
D gene: .
clone size: .
J gene: TRBJ1-4

CDR3 protein: CASSEGARGLDYGYTF
CDR3 DNA: TGTGCCAGCAGTGAAGGGGCCAGGGGGCTAGACTATGGCTACACCTTC
V gene: TRBV6-1
D gene: TRBD1
clone size: .
J gene: TRBJ1-2

CDR3 protein: CASSGEGYYGYTF
CDR3 DNA: TGTGCCAGCAGTGGGGAGGGATACTATGGCTACACCTTC
V gene: TRBV2
D gene: .
clone size: .
J gene: TRBJ1-2

CDR3 protein: CASSLDQGGTEAFF
CDR3 DNA: TGTGCCAGCAGCTTAGACCAGGGAGGCACTGAAGCTTTCTTT
V gene: TRBV7-6
D gene: .
clone size: .
J gene: TRBJ1-1

CDR3 protein: CAWGAGRPEAFF
CDR3 DNA: TGTGCCTGGGGGGCAGGGAGGCCTGAAGCTTTCTTT
V gene: TRBV30
D gene: .
clone size: .
J gene: TRBJ1-1

CDR3 protein: CASSPRESTGMDTEAFF
CDR3 DNA: TGTGCCAGCTCACCTAGGGAATCGACAGGGATGGACACTGAAGCTTTCTTT
V gene: TRBV18
D gene: TRBD1
clone size: .
J gene: TRBJ1-1

CDR3 protein: CASSPPGRLYNEQFF
CDR3 DNA: TGTGCCAGCAGTCCCCCGGGGAGGTTGTACAATGAGCAGTTCTTC
V gene: TRBV28
D gene: .
clone size: .
J gene: TRBJ2-1

CDR3 protein: CASSLALQIQETQYF
CDR3 DNA: TGCGCCAGCAGCTTGGCCCTGCAGATACAAGAGACCCAGTACTTC
V gene: TRBV5-1
D gene: .
clone size: few
J gene: TRBJ2-5

CDR3 protein: CASRGTGGFNEQFF
CDR3 DNA: TGTGCCAGCCGCGGGACAGGGGGCTTCAATGAGCAGTTCTTC
V gene: TRBV2
D gene: TRBD1
clone size: .
J gene: TRBJ2-1

CDR3 protein: CASSSLQTYNSPLHF
CDR3 DNA: TGTGCCAGCAGCTCGCTTCAGACCTATAATTCACCCCTCCACTTT
V gene: TRBV7-2
D gene: .
clone size: .
J gene: TRBJ1-6

CDR3 protein: CASSVSGRAYNEQFF
CDR3 DNA: TGTGCCAGCAGCGTTAGCGGGAGGGCCTACAATGAGCAGTTCTTC
V gene: TRBV9
D gene: TRBD2
clone size: .
J gene: TRBJ2-1

CDR3 protein: CASSPPRPGQGSGYTF
CDR3 DNA: TGTGCCAGCAGTCCCCCGCGCCCGGGACAGGGGTCGGGCTACACCTTC
V gene: TRBV28
D gene: TRBD1
clone size: .
J gene: TRBJ1-2

CDR3 protein: CASSSTGTTWADTQYF
CDR3 DNA: TGTGCCAGCAGCTCGACAGGGACCACTTGGGCGGATACGCAGTATTTT
V gene: TRBV13
D gene: TRBD1
clone size: .
J gene: TRBJ2-3

CDR3 protein: CASSPLRGLAGSDTQYF
CDR3 DNA: TGCGCCAGCAGCCCCCTCCGCGGACTAGCGGGTTCAGATACGCAGTATTTT
V gene: TRBV4-3
D gene: TRBD2
clone size: .
J gene: TRBJ2-3

CDR3 protein: CAISIGTGGGNEQFF
CDR3 DNA: TGTGCCATCTCAATTGGGACAGGCGGGGGCAATGAGCAGTTCTTC
V gene: TRBV10-3
D gene: .
clone size: once
J gene: TRBJ2-1

CDR3 protein: CATSPGLAGHGDTGELFF
CDR3 DNA: TGTGCCACCAGCCCGGGACTAGCGGGGCACGGGGACACCGGGGAGCTGTTTTTT
V gene: TRBV28
D gene: TRBD2
clone size: once
J gene: TRBJ2-2

CDR3 protein: CASRTGGLEEQFF
CDR3 DNA: TGTGCCAGCAGAACAGGGGGCTTAGAGGAGCAGTTCTTC
V gene: TRBV2
D gene: TRBD1
clone size: .
J gene: TRBJ2-1

CDR3 protein: CASSFGTPSGAYEQYF
CDR3 DNA: TGTGCCAGCAGCTTTGGAACGCCTAGCGGGGCCTACGAGCAGTACTTC
V gene: TRBV5-6
D gene: TRBD2
clone size: .
J gene: TRBJ2-7

CDR3 protein: CASSRLTEKAFF
CDR3 DNA: TGTGCCAGCAGCCGACTAACAGAGAAAGCTTTCTTT
V gene: TRBV11-3
D gene: .
clone size: .
J gene: TRBJ1-1

CDR3 protein: CASSRQGLGEKLFF
CDR3 DNA: TGTGCCAGCAGCCGACAGGGTTTGGGTGAAAAACTGTTTTTT
V gene: TRBV5-4
D gene: TRBD1
clone size: .
J gene: TRBJ1-4

CDR3 protein: CASSSTQGALEQFF
CDR3 DNA: TGTGCCAGCAGCTCTACACAGGGGGCATTGGAGCAGTTCTTC
V gene: TRBV11-3
D gene: TRBD1
clone size: .
J gene: TRBJ2-1

CDR3 protein: CASSEAGTGSYF
CDR3 DNA: TGTGCCAGCAGTGAAGCGGGGACAGGATCCTACTTC
V gene: TRBV2
D gene: TRBD1
clone size: .
J gene: TRBJ2-5

CDR3 protein: CAWSGPRPTQAETQYF
CDR3 DNA: TGTGCCTGGAGTGGCCCCCGGCCGACGCAGGCGGAGACCCAGTACTTC
V gene: TRBV30
D gene: .
clone size: .
J gene: TRBJ2-5

CDR3 protein: CASCPGVNTEAFF
CDR3 DNA: TGTGCCAGCTGCCCAGGGGTGAACACTGAAGCTTTCTTT
V gene: TRBV19
D gene: .
clone size: .
J gene: TRBJ1-1

CDR3 protein: CASSLHPGTGELFF
CDR3 DNA: TGTGCCAGCAGCTTGCATCCAGGTACCGGGGAGCTGTTTTTT
V gene: TRBV7-3
D gene: .
clone size: .
J gene: TRBJ2-2

CDR3 protein: CASTPAWYRGPLRNTEAFF
CDR3 DNA: TGTGCCTCCACCCCAGCGTGGTACAGAGGGCCCTTAAGGAACACTGAAGCTTTCTTT
V gene: TRBV30
D gene: .
clone size: .
J gene: TRBJ1-1

CDR3 protein: CASSPGGIYEQYF
CDR3 DNA: TGTGCCAGCAGCCCCGGGGGAATCTACGAGCAGTACTTC
V gene: TRBV4-2
D gene: .
clone size: .
J gene: TRBJ2-7

CDR3 protein: CASSPPGGNEQFF
CDR3 DNA: TGTGCCAGCTCACCACCCGGAGGCAATGAGCAGTTCTTC
V gene: TRBV18
D gene: .
clone size: few
J gene: TRBJ2-1

CDR3 protein: CASSQTSGRTDTQYF
CDR3 DNA: TGCGCCAGCAGCCAGACTAGCGGGAGGACAGATACGCAGTATTTT
V gene: TRBV4-3
D gene: TRBD2
clone size: .
J gene: TRBJ2-3

CDR3 protein: CASSPLGGETQYF
CDR3 DNA: TGTGCCAGCAGTCCCCTCGGCGGGGAGACCCAGTACTTC
V gene: TRBV6-1
D gene: .
clone size: .
J gene: TRBJ2-5

CDR3 protein: CASSITGDNSPLHF
CDR3 DNA: TGTGCCAGCAGTATCACAGGGGATAATTCACCCCTCCACTTT
V gene: TRBV28
D gene: TRBD1
clone size: .
J gene: TRBJ1-6

CDR3 protein: CAWRGQGAQPQHF
CDR3 DNA: TGTGCCTGGAGGGGACAGGGTGCTCAGCCCCAGCATTTT
V gene: TRBV30
D gene: TRBD1
clone size: few
J gene: TRBJ1-5

CDR3 protein: CSAQGKNEQFF
CDR3 DNA: TGCAGTGCTCAGGGGAAGAATGAGCAGTTCTTC
V gene: TRBV20-1
D gene: .
clone size: few
J gene: TRBJ2-1

CDR3 protein: CASRPTSGVSYEQYF
CDR3 DNA: TGTGCCAGCAGACCGACTAGCGGGGTCTCCTACGAGCAGTACTTC
V gene: TRBV4-2
D gene: TRBD2
clone size: .
J gene: TRBJ2-7

CDR3 protein: CASRLSTSENGNEQFF
CDR3 DNA: TGTGCCAGCAGACTTTCAACTAGCGAAAATGGCAATGAGCAGTTCTTC
V gene: TRBV5-6
D gene: TRBD2
clone size: .
J gene: TRBJ2-1

CDR3 protein: CASSPWTSGGTDTQYF
CDR3 DNA: TGTGCCAGCAGCCCTTGGACTAGCGGAGGCACAGATACGCAGTATTTT
V gene: TRBV4-2
D gene: TRBD2
clone size: .
J gene: TRBJ2-3

CDR3 protein: CASSEVQANTGELFF
CDR3 DNA: TGTGCCAGCAGTGAGGTTCAGGCCAACACCGGGGAGCTGTTTTTT
V gene: TRBV2
D gene: .
clone size: .
J gene: TRBJ2-2

CDR3 protein: CASSEQISNQPQHF
CDR3 DNA: TGTGCCAGTAGTGAACAGATTAGCAATCAGCCCCAGCATTTT
V gene: TRBV19
D gene: .
clone size: .
J gene: TRBJ1-5

CDR3 protein: CASTNSGSSATGELFF
CDR3 DNA: TGTGCCAGCACGAATAGCGGGAGTTCTGCCACCGGGGAGCTGTTTTTT
V gene: TRBV2
D gene: TRBD2
clone size: .
J gene: TRBJ2-2